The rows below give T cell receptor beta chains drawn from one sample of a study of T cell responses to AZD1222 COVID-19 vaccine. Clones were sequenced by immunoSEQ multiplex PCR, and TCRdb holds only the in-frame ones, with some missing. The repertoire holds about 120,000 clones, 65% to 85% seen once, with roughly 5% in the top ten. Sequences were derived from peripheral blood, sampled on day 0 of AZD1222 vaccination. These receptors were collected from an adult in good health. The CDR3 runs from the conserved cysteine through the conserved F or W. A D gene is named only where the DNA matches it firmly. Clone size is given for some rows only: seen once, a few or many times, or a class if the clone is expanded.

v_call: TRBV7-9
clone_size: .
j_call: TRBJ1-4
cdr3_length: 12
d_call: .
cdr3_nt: TGTGCCAGCAGCTTAACAGACGAAAAACTGTTTTTT
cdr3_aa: CASSLTDEKLFF

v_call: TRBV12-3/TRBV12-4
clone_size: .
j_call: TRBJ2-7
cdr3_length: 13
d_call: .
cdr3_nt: TGTGCCAGCAGTCTCGGGGGAGGCCACGAGCAGTACTTC
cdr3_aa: CASSLGGGHEQYF

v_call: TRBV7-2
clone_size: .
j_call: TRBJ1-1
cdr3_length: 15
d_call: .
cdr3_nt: TGTGCCAGCAGCCCCGTTGGGGTAATGAACACTGAAGCTTTCTTT
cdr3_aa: CASSPVGVMNTEAFF

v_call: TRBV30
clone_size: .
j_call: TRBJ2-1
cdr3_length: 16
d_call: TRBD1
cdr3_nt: TGTGCCTGGAGTTACAGGGGAATCAGCTCCTACAATGAGCAGTTCTTC
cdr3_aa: CAWSYRGISSYNEQFF

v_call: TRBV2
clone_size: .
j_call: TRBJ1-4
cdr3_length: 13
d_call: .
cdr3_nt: TGTGCCAGCAGTCGGGGGCTGGCTGAAAAACTGTTTTTT
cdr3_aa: CASSRGLAEKLFF

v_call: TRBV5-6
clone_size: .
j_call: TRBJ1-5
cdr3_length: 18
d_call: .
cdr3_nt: TGTGCCAGCAGCTTGTACAGAGGCAGGGCACCCAGCAATCAGCCCCAGCATTTT
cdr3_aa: CASSLYRGRAPSNQPQHF

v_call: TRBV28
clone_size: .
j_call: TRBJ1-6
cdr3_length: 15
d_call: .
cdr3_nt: TGTGCCAGCTCGTCTTTCGGGAGGGTGGATTCACCCCTCCACTTT
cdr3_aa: CASSSFGRVDSPLHF

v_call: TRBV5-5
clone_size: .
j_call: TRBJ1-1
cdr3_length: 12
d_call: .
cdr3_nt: TGTGCCAGCAGCTTGGTAGGGACCGAAGCTTTCTTT
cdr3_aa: CASSLVGTEAFF

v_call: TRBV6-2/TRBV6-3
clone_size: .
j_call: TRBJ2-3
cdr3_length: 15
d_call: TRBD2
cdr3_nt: TGTGCCAGCAGTCTAGCGGGAGGGCCCTCAGATACGCAGTATTTT
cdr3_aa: CASSLAGGPSDTQYF

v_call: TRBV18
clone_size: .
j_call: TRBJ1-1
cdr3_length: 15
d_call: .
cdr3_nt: TGTGCCAGCTCACCCTACAGGGACCCGAACACTGAAGCTTTCTTT
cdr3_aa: CASSPYRDPNTEAFF

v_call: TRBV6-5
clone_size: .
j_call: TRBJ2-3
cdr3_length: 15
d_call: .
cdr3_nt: TGTGCCAGCAGCGCTTACAGGGCGAGCACAGATACGCAGTATTTT
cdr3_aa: CASSAYRASTDTQYF

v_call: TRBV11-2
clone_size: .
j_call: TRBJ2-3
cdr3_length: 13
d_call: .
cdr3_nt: TGTGCCAGCAGCTCGCCGGGGACGGATACGCAGTATTTT
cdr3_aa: CASSSPGTDTQYF

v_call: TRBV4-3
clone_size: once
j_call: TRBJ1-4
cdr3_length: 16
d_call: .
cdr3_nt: TGCGCCAGCAGCCAAGATCTAGTGTCCCGAAATGAAAAACTGTTTTTT
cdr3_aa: CASSQDLVSRNEKLFF

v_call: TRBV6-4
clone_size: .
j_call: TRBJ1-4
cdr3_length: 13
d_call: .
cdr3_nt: TGTGCCAGCAGTGTAGAGAGGGGTGAAAAACTGTTTTTT
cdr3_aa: CASSVERGEKLFF

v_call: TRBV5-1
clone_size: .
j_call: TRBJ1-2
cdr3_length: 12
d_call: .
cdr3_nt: TGCGCCAGCAGCCTGGAGGTAGGAGGTCGCACCTTC
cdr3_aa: CASSLEVGGRTF

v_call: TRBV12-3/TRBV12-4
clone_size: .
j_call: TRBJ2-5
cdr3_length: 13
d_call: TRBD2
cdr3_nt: TGTGCCAGCAGAGCCGGGACTATGGAGACCCAGTACTTC
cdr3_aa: CASRAGTMETQYF

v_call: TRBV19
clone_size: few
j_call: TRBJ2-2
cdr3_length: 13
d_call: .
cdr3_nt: TGTGCCAGTAGTCTTTCCAACACCGGGGAGCTGTTTTTT
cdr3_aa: CASSLSNTGELFF

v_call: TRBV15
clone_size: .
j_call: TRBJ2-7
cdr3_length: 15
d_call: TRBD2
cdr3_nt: TGTGCCACCAGCAGAGGTGGTGGGGAGGGCTACGAGCAGTACTTC
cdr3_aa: CATSRGGGEGYEQYF

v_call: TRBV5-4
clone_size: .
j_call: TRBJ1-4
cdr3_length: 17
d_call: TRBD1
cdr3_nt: TGTGCCAGCAGGCGTGGACAGGACAAAGCAACTAATGAAAAACTGTTTTTT
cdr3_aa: CASRRGQDKATNEKLFF

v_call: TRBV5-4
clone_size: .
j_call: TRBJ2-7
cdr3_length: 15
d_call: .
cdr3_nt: TGTGCCAGCAGCTTGGGCGGGCGGGGATCCTACGAGCAGTACTTC
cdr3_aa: CASSLGGRGSYEQYF

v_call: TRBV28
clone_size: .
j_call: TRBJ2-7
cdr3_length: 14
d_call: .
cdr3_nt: TGTGCCAGCTCTAATCCCTCGTCCCAGCGTGAGCAGTACTTC
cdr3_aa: CASSNPSSQREQYF

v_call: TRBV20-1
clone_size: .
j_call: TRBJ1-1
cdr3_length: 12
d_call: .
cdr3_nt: TGCAGTGCTAGTCGAGGGAACACTGAAGCTTTCTTT
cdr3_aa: CSASRGNTEAFF

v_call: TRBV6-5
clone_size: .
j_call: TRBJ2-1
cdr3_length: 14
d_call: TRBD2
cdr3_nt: TGTGCCAGCAGGACGACTAGCGGGAGTAGTGAGCAGTTCTTC
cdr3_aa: CASRTTSGSSEQFF

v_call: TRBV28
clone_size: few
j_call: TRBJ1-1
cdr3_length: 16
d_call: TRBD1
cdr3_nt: TGTGCCAGCAGTCATCACAGGGGACGGATGAACACTGAAGCTTTCTTT
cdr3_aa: CASSHHRGRMNTEAFF

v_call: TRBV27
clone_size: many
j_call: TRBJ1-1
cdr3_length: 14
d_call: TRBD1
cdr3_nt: TGTGCCAGCAGCCGCTCCCCAGGGGGCACTGAAGCTTTCTTT
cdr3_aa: CASSRSPGGTEAFF

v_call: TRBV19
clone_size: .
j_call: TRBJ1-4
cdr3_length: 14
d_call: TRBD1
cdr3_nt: TGTGCCAGTAGTGACAGGGGACAGAATGAAAAACTGTTTTTT
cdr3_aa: CASSDRGQNEKLFF

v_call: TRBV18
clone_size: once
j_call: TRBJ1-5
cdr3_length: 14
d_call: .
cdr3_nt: TGTGCCAGCTCACCAGCAGATAGCAATCAGCCCCAGCATTTT
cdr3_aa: CASSPADSNQPQHF

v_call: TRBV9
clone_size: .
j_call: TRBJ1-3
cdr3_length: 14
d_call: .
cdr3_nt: TGTGCCAGCAGCGTTACCAGGGCTGGAAACACCATATATTTT
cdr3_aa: CASSVTRAGNTIYF

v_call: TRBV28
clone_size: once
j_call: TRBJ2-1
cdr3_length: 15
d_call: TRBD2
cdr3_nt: TGTGCCAGCAGACTAGCGGGAGGGTCATACAATGAGCAGTTCTTC
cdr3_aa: CASRLAGGSYNEQFF